One and the same sample provided the 32 T cell receptor beta chains below, sequenced in a study of blood T cells in healthy people across ages. A second PCR of about 7 to 11 cycles used a sample-barcoded 5' primer and a J-beta primer mix. TCRdb re-analysed the 5' RACE reads in MiXCR, keeping a single row per CDR3 protein. The repertoire includes 920,000 or so distinct CDR3 sequences, roughly 45% of them detected once, and 15% to 20% sits in the top ten. Sequenced: blood. The receptors derive from a woman in her sixties or seventies in good health.

The chain is built from TRBV13 and TRBJ2-4, with 7 bases that match TRBD1. The V and J ends lost 8 bases and 0 bases, in that order; junction bases with no gene match: 22. The CDR3 is 20 amino acids. Per germline, CDR1 PRHDT and CDR2 FYEKMQ (reference sequence). CDR3 sequence: CASGTGSNRGQAPAKNIQYF. As DNA, the CDR3 is TGTGCCAGCGGCACGGGGTCGAACAGGGGCCAAGCACCAGCCAAAAACATTCAGTACTTC.

The rearrangement joins TRBV11-2 to TRBJ2-1, with unresolved D. V was shortened by 0 bases and J by 2 bases, with 8 bases between the two germline ends. The CDR3 sequence is 15 residues long. The germline CDR1 and CDR2 sequences are SGHAT and FQNNGV. The CDR3 DNA is TGTGCCAGCAGCTTAGATCGGAGCCCCTACAATGAGCAGTTCTTC. This translates into CASSLDRSPYNEQFF.

This clonotype was detected only a few times. This sequence joins TRBV29-1 and TRBJ2-5; 8 bases agree with TRBD2. The tail of the sequence fits TRBJ2-7 better, so the J call may be wrong. Germline values: CDR1 SQVTM, CDR2 ANQGSEA. There are 13 residues in the CDR3. CDR3 protein: CSAETSANYEQYF. The DNA of the CDR3 is TGCAGCGCTGAGACTAGCGCAAACTACGAGCAGTACTTC.

This rearrangement joins TRBV2 to TRBJ2-1, with D perhaps TRBD1 or TRBD2 (6 bases each). The CDR3 length is 13 residues. Per the germline V gene, CDR1 is SNHLY and CDR2 is FYNNEI. Between the trimmed V and J ends, which lost 7 bases and 7 bases, there was a span of 14 bases. The CDR3 sequence: CASTGEVGNEQFF. The CDR3 DNA reads as TGTGCCAGCACAGGGGAGGTGGGGAATGAGCAGTTCTTC.

This clonotype occurred a few times. This sequence joins TRBV6-6 and TRBJ1-1; maybe TRBD1 (6 bases). From germline, CDR1 is MNHNY and CDR2 SVGAGI (reference sequence). V gave up 2 bases and J gave up 4 bases, with 14 bases separating them. The CDR3 has 15 residues. Here the CDR3 reads CASSYPTQGTTEAFF. The CDR3 nucleotides are TGTGCCAGCAGTTACCCGACACAGGGAACCACTGAAGCTTTCTTT.

This clonotype showed up many times. The J gene is TRBJ2-7, the V gene TRBV7-9, with D possibly being TRBD1 or TRBD2 (5 bases each). The CDR3 totals 15 residues. Trimming removed 1 base from V and 2 bases from J, with 12 bases in between. CDR1 SEHNR and CDR2 FQNEAQ come from the germline V gene (reference sequence). The CDR3 here is CASSLGGTVTYEQYF. The DNA for the CDR3 is TGTGCCAGCAGCTTAGGGGGGACCGTAACCTACGAGCAGTACTTC.

This clonotype was detected a few times. The CDR3 DNA is TGTGCCAGCAGCTTGCCAAGGAGCTCCTACAATGAGCAGTTCTTC. Its protein is CASSLPRSSYNEQFF. The chain combines TRBV5-5 with TRBJ2-1; no firm D call. Trimming left V 1 base short and J 0 bases short, with 8 bases between. Germline V gene lookup returns CDR1 SGHKS and CDR2 YYEKEE (reference sequence). The CDR3 runs to 15 residues.

This clonotype was seen only a few times. This chain joins TRBV20-1 and TRBJ1-3; tentative D call: TRBD1 (5 bases). Between the trimmed V and J ends, which lost 4 bases and 4 bases, there was a span of 14 bases. The CDR3 runs 14 residues. Germline values: CDR1 DFQATT, CDR2 SNEGSKA (reference sequence). The CDR3 nucleotides are TGCAGTGCTAAACAGGCAAACGCAGGAAACACCATATATTTT. Its translation is CSAKQANAGNTIYF.

This clonotype was observed a few times. The chain uses TRBV20-1 and TRBJ2-5; D gene unclear. The CDR3 sequence is 14 residues long. In germline, CDR1 is DFQATT, CDR2 SNEGSKA (reference sequence). V was clipped by 0 bases and J by 1 base, with 9 bases between them. The CDR3 is CSARDFVSQETQYF. CDR3 DNA sequence: TGCAGTGCTAGAGACTTCGTCAGCCAAGAGACCCAGTACTTC.

The chain employs TRBV5-1 and TRBJ2-1, with 8 bases that match TRBD2. Germline CDR1 reads SGHRS; CDR2 reads YFSETQ. V shed 4 bases, J shed 7 bases, and the junction held 10 bases outside the gene matches. The CDR3 contains 15 residues. CDR3 DNA: TGCGCCAGCAGCCCTTCCGGGACTAGTTCTAATGAGCAGTTCTTC. It yields the protein CASSPSGTSSNEQFF.

J is TRBJ2-4 and V is TRBV6-2 or TRBV6-3; D possibly matches TRBD1 or TRBD2 (5 bases each). TRBJ2-7 explains the end of the DNA better; the J call may be wrong. CDR3 length equals 15 residues. Germline V gene data show CDR1 as MNHEY and CDR2 as SVGEGT. CDR3 DNA sequence: TGTGCCAGCAGTTACCGGTGGCTGGGGGCCTACGAGCAGTACTTC. Translating it yields CASSYRWLGAYEQYF.

With regard to this clonotype: This may arise from a read error, as a much more abundant clone is one base away. The J gene is TRBJ2-7, the V gene TRBV3-1, with D unclear. Germline assignment: CDR1 LGHDT and CDR2 YNNKEL (reference sequence). The CDR3 runs 12 residues. The CDR3 nucleotides read TGTGCCAGCAGCCAGCCCTCCGGCGAGCGGTACTTC. This gives the protein CASSQPSGERYF.

The chain combines TRBV20-1 with TRBJ1-5; 10 nucleotides match TRBD1. Germline values: CDR1 DFQATT, CDR2 SNEGSKA (reference sequence). With V trimmed by 1 base and J by 7 bases, 10 bases remained unmatched. This CDR3 has 16 residues. This CDR3 is CSARGDRGRIRQPQHF. The CDR3 bases are TGCAGTGCTAGAGGAGACAGGGGGCGCATACGACAGCCCCAGCATTTT.

The chain carries TRBV9 and TRBJ2-7, with TRBD2 as a possible D gene (5 bases). The J call may be in error: the DNA end matches TRBJ2-5 better. Germline V CDR1 and CDR2: SGDLS, YYNGEE. CDR3 length: 16 residues. The CDR3 sequence: CASSVGIAPERETQYF. For the CDR3, the DNA is TGTGCCAGCAGCGTAGGGATAGCGCCGGAGAGGGAGACCCAGTACTTC.

The chain uses TRBV6-5 and TRBJ2-5, with a possible D match to TRBD1 (8 bases). The last part of the DNA fits TRBJ2-7 better; the J call may be wrong. Germline lookup yields CDR1 MNHEY and CDR2 SVGAGI. The CDR3 is 15 amino acids. The CDR3 sequence is CASSYSHRGGNEQYF. For the CDR3, the DNA is TGTGCCAGCAGTTACTCGCACAGGGGGGGAAACGAGCAGTACTTC.

This sequence joins TRBV3-1 and TRBJ2-4, with 9 bases fitting TRBD1. This CDR3 comprises 16 residues. With V trimmed by 1 base and J by 1 base, 2 bases remained unmatched. The germline CDR1 and CDR2 sequences are LGHDT and YNNKEL (reference sequence). CDR3 sequence: CASSQGGTGAKNIQYF. In DNA form, the CDR3 reads TGTGCCAGCAGCCAAGGGGGGACAGGGGCCAAAAACATTCAGTACTTC.

The chain couples TRBV19 to TRBJ2-1; TRBD2 matches 10 bases. CDR1 is LNHDA, CDR2 SQIVND, per germline (reference sequence). V dropped 6 bases and J dropped 6; count of bases not matched to a gene: 5. CDR3 length: 14 residues. This chain's CDR3 is CASSLGTSVNEQFF. The CDR3 nucleotides are TGTGCCAGTAGCCTCGGGACTAGCGTCAATGAGCAGTTCTTC.

V usage is TRBV6-1 and J usage is TRBJ1-4; 8 bases are a match to TRBD1. This CDR3 is 18 amino acids long. Germline lookup yields CDR1 MNHNS and CDR2 SASEGT. Trimming at V came to 5 bases and at J to 8 bases, leaving 19 bases not matched to a gene. In DNA form, the CDR3 reads TGTGCCAGCAGTCGCACTCCGGGACAGGCGTTGAATGGGGAAAAACTGTTTTTT. It specifies CASSRTPGQALNGEKLFF.

In its sample, this clonotype was seen a few times. J is TRBJ2-1 and V is TRBV27, with 7 bases fitting TRBD2. Germline CDR1 is MNHEY and CDR2 is SMNVEV (reference sequence). Unmatched junction bases numbered 5, after V lost 3 bases and J lost 9 bases. The CDR3 totals 13 residues. In nucleotides, the CDR3 is TGTGCCAGCAGTTTCGGACTAGTTGGTGAGCAGTTCTTC. Translating gives CASSFGLVGEQFF.

V gene TRBV20-1 combines with J gene TRBJ2-1, with D tentatively TRBD1 or TRBD2 (5 bases each). The CDR3 extends over 17 amino acids. V dropped 0 bases and J dropped 2 bases, with 17 bases sitting between them. Germline assignment: CDR1 DFQATT and CDR2 SNEGSKA (reference sequence). As DNA, the CDR3 is TGCAGTGCTAGAGATTTAGGGGCAGGGAGCCCCTACAATGAGCAGTTCTTC. Protein sequence: CSARDLGAGSPYNEQFF.

Only a few counts were recorded for this clonotype. V is TRBV30 and J is TRBJ2-6, with 11 bases fitting TRBD2. CDR1 and CDR2 from the germline V gene are GTSNPN and SVGIG (reference sequence). The CDR3 runs to 17 residues. With V trimmed by 5 bases and J by 0 bases, 6 bases remained unmatched. In DNA form, the CDR3 reads TGTGCCTGGTCGGGACTAGCGGAAAGCTCTGGGGCCAACGTCCTGACTTTC. Its translation: CAWSGLAESSGANVLTF.

The rearrangement links TRBV19 to TRBJ2-6, with 12 bases aligning to TRBD1. The CDR3 is 18 amino acids. V shed 4 bases, J shed 1 base, and the junction held 5 bases outside the gene matches. Germline V CDR1 and CDR2: LNHDA, SQIVND (reference sequence). CDR3 sequence: CASSKPGQGASGANVLTF. CDR3 sequence (DNA): TGTGCCAGTAGTAAGCCGGGACAGGGGGCGTCTGGGGCCAACGTCCTGACTTTC.

This chain links TRBV2 with TRBJ2-1, with D possibly being TRBD1 (5 bases). This CDR3 is built from 11 residues. CDR1 SNHLY and CDR2 FYNNEI come from the germline V gene. The DNA for the CDR3 is TGTGTTGGGGCTGAACAAGATGAGCAGTTCTTC. It yields the protein CVGAEQDEQFF. Combining the CDR3 with reference TRBV2 and TRBJ2-1 gives the whole variable domain EPEVTQTPSHQVTQMGQEVILRCVPISNHLYFYWYRQILGQKVEFLVSFYNNEISEKSEIFDDQFSVERPDGSNFTLKIRSTKLEDSAMYFCVGAEQDEQFFGPGTRLTVL.

A few counts support this clonotype. The chain carries TRBV7-8 and TRBJ1-1; no reliable D call. Looked up from germline, CDR1 is SGHVS and CDR2 is FQNEAQ. Trimming removed 0 bases at V and 4 bases at J, with 9 bases between. The CDR3 sequence is 14 residues long. CDR3 DNA: TGTGCCAGCAGCTTAGCAGGGTGGACCACTGAAGCTTTCTTT. Its protein product is CASSLAGWTTEAFF.

This clonotype turned up a few times. The V call is TRBV6-1, the J call TRBJ2-7; D not resolved. Between the trimmed V and J ends, which lost 0 bases and 0 bases, there was a span of 15 bases. Germline V gives CDR1 MNHNS, CDR2 SASEGT. CDR3 length: 17 residues. This CDR3 is CASSEARFGVSSYEQYF. The CDR3 nucleotides are TGTGCCAGCAGTGAAGCGCGGTTTGGTGTCTCCTCCTACGAGCAGTACTTC.

J is TRBJ1-2 and V is TRBV27, with 9 bases lining up with TRBD1. The CDR3 consists of 12 residues. Germline lookup yields CDR1 MNHEY and CDR2 SMNVEV (reference sequence). The chain's CDR3 is CVSSQGAEGYTF. As DNA, the CDR3 is TGTGTAAGCTCACAGGGGGCTGAAGGCTACACCTTC.

As DNA, the CDR3 is TGTGCCAGTGGAGTGGCGGGAGGCTACGAGCAGTACTTC. Amino acids: CASGVAGGYEQYF. The chain joins TRBV2 to TRBJ2-7, with TRBD2 identical over 8 bases. The germline CDR1 and CDR2 sequences are SNHLY and FYNNEI. This CDR3 comprises 13 residues. Trimming cost V 9 bases and J 3 bases; bases outside gene matches: 7.

This clonotype has ten or more counts. This rearrangement joins TRBV28 to TRBJ2-7, with 9 bases matching TRBD1. Unmatched junction bases numbered 1, after V lost 3 bases and J lost 1 base. Germline-derived CDR1 and CDR2 are MDHEN and SYDVKM. The CDR3 loop spans 14 amino acids. CDR3 sequence reads: CASSLTGGSYEQYF. The CDR3 coding sequence is TGTGCCAGCAGTTTGACAGGGGGGTCCTACGAGCAGTACTTC. The variable domain in full, with the rest retrieved from reference TRBV28 and TRBJ2-7, is DVKVTQSSRYLVKRTGEKVFLECVQDMDHENMFWYRQDPGLGLRLIYFSYDVKMKEKGDIPEGYSVSREKKERFSLILESASTNQTSMYLCASSLTGGSYEQYFGPGTRLTVT.

V and J are TRBV7-8 and TRBJ1-2; 7 positions agree with TRBD1. The CDR3 has 15 residues. The germline V gene has CDR1 SGHVS and CDR2 FQNEAQ. Trimming took 5 bases from V and 7 from J; bases not matched to a gene: 13. CDR3 coding DNA: TGTGCCAGCAGCCCACAGATGACAGGGTTTGGTGGCTACACCTTC. This sequence encodes CASSPQMTGFGGYTF.

This clonotype was observed at least ten times. The rearrangement uses TRBV9 and TRBJ2-1; D is ambiguous. The CDR3 has 10 amino acids. The V end was cut by 3 bases, the J end by 6 bases, with 1 base between. CDR1 is SGDLS and CDR2 is YYNGEE in the germline V gene. The CDR3 sequence: CASSGNEQFF. CDR3 DNA sequence: TGTGCCAGCAGCGGCAATGAGCAGTTCTTC. Using reference TRBV9 and TRBJ2-1 for the parts outside the CDR3, the full variable domain is DSGVTQTPKHLITATGQRVTLRCSPRSGDLSVYWYQQSLDQGLQFLIQYYNGEERAKGNILERFSAQQFPDLHSELNLSSLELGDSALYFCASSGNEQFFGPGTRLTVL.

This chain uses TRBV12-3 or TRBV12-4 with TRBJ2-1, with 11 bases fitting TRBD2. V dropped 3 bases and J dropped 4; count of bases not matched to a gene: 11. This CDR3 is built from 18 residues. This chain's CDR3 is CASSFLTSGKYHYNEQFF. CDR3 DNA sequence: TGTGCCAGCAGTTTCCTGACTAGCGGGAAATATCATTACAATGAGCAGTTCTTC.

This chain joins TRBV27 and TRBJ2-7; TRBD1 or TRBD2 may be the D gene (6 bases each). V was trimmed by 1 base and J by 2 bases, leaving 12 bases between them. CDR1 and CDR2 from the germline V gene are MNHEY and SMNVEV (reference sequence). This CDR3 has 15 residues. CDR3 DNA: TGTGCCAGCAGTTTATGGCACCGGGGGCCCTACGAGCAGTACTTC. Translation gives CASSLWHRGPYEQYF.